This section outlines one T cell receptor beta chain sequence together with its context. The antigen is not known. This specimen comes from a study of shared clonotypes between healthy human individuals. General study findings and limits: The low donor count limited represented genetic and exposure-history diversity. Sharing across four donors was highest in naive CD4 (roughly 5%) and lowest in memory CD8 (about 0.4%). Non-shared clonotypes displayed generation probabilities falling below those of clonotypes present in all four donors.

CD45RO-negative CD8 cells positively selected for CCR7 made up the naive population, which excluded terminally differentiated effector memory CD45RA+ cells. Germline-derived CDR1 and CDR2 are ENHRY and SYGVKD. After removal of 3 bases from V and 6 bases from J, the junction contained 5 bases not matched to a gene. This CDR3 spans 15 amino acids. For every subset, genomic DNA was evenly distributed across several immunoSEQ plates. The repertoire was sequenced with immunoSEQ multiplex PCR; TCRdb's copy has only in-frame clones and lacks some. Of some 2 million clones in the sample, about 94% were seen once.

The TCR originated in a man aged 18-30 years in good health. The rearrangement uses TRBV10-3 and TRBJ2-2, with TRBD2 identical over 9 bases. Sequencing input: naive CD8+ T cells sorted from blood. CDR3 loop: CAISDPAGGSGELFF. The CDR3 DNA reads TGTGCCATCAGTGATCCGGCGGGAGGGTCCGGGGAGCTGTTTTTT.